This TCR beta chain originates from a study of molecular identifiers for immune sequencing clone quantification. The study, taken as a whole, reports: Identical TCR molecules can share a barcode, and this sharing could underestimate highly expanded clone sizes.

Trimming cost V 4 bases and J 4 bases; bases outside gene matches: 9. The length of the CDR3 is 16 residues. Germline values: CDR1 SGHVS, CDR2 FNYEAQ. Preparation of the bulk TCR libraries relied on previously described methods and listed TCR primers. TCRdb itself ran the PCR reads through MiXCR, one entry per CDR3 protein. This sample has around 82,000 distinct CDR3 sequences, with around 20% found just once. This clonotype occurred many times. Antigen unknown. The chain recombines TRBV7-6 with TRBJ2-7; TRBD1 matches 11 bases. Sequencing input: naive CD8+ T cells from blood, with Jurkat cell RNA spiked in. As for subset: FACS-sorted CD8+CD4-CCR7+CD45RA+ naive T cells. This receptor was identified in a human donor in good health. Some libraries in this study had Jurkat cell RNA spiked in. In DNA form, the CDR3 reads TGTGCCAGCAGCTCCGGACAGGGGGCGAAAGGATACGAGCAGTACTTC. It codes for CASSSGQGAKGYEQYF.